These 2 T cell receptor beta chains came from one sample sequenced in a study of shared clonotypes between healthy human individuals. Sequencing was performed with immunoSEQ multiplex PCR; in TCRdb, only in-frame clones are kept and a portion is missing. The sample yields 600,000 to 750,000 clones, 90% seen once. The sequencing sample was made of memory CD8+ T cells from PBMCs. The subset was: CD45RO+ cells pooled with CCR7-negative TemRA cells. The receptors were sampled from a man aged 18-30 years in good health. Some clones in this sample may be carry-over from other donors' samples.

The chain uses TRBV6-1 and TRBJ1-3, with no clear D. Trimming took 5 bases from V and 4 from J, leaving 12 bases between them. Germline V gene lookup returns CDR1 MNHNS and CDR2 SASEGT. The CDR3 is 14 amino acids. The CDR3 sequence: CASSLRLGGNTIYF. CDR3 nucleotide sequence: TGTGCCAGCAGTCTTCGACTGGGAGGAAACACCATATATTTT.

This clone showed up just once. This rearrangement joins TRBV6-1 to TRBJ2-7; 9 bases align to TRBD1. From germline, CDR1 is MNHNS and CDR2 SASEGT. The CDR3 loop spans 14 amino acids. The junction had 5 bases not matched to a gene; V was cut back by 3 bases and J by 5 bases. The CDR3 DNA follows: TGTGCCAGCAGTGACGTACAGGGGGCGGACGAGCAGTACTTC. Translation: CASSDVQGADEQYF.